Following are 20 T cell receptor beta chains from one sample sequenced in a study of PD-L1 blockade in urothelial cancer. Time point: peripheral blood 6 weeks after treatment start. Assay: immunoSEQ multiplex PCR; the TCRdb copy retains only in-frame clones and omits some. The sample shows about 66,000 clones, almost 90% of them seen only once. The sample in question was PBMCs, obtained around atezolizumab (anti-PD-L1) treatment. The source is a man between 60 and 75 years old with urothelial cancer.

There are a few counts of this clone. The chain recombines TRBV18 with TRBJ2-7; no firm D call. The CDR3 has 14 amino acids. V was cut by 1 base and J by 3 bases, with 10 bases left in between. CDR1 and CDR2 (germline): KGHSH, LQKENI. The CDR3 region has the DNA TGTGCCAGCTCACCACGCACTACCGACTACGAGCAGTACTTC. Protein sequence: CASSPRTTDYEQYF.

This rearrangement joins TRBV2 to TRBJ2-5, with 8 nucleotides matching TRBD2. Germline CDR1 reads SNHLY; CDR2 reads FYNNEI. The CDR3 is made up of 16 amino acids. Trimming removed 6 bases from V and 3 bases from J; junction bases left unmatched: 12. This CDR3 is CASRGVGGGTKETQYF. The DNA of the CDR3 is TGTGCCAGCAGGGGGGTTGGCGGGGGGACCAAAGAGACCCAGTACTTC.

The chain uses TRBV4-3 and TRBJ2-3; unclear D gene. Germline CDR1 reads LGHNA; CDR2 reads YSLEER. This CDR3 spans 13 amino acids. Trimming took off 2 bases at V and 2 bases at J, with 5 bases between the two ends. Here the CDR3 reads CASSQLLTDTQYF. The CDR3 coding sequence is TGCGCCAGCAGCCAATTACTCACAGATACGCAGTATTTT.

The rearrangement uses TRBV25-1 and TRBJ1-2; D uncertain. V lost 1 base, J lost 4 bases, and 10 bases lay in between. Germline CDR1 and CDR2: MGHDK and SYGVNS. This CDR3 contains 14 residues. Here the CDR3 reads CASSEFPRSYGYTF. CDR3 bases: TGTGCCAGCAGTGAATTCCCCCGGAGCTATGGCTACACCTTC.

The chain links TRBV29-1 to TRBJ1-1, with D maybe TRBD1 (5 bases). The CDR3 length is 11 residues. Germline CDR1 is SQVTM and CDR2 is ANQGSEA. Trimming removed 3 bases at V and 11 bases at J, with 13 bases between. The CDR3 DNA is TGCAGCGTTGATAACCAGGGTGGGGCTTTCTTT. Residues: CSVDNQGGAFF.

The CDR3: CASSLHRDTQYF. In nucleotides, the CDR3 is TGTGCCAGCAGCTTACATCGGGATACGCAGTATTTT. The chain employs TRBV11-3 and TRBJ2-3; D gene ambiguous. With 2 bases removed from V and 6 bases from J, the gap between germline ends came to 6 bases. Germline lookup yields CDR1 SGHNT and CDR2 YENEEA. The CDR3 spans 12 residues. The whole variable domain, remainder taken from reference TRBV11-3 and TRBJ2-3, is EAGVVQSPRYKIIEKKQPVAFWCNPISGHNTLYWYLQNLGQGPELLIRYENEEAVDDSQLPKDRFSAERLKGVDSTLKIQPAELGDSAVYLCASSLHRDTQYFGPGTRLTVL.

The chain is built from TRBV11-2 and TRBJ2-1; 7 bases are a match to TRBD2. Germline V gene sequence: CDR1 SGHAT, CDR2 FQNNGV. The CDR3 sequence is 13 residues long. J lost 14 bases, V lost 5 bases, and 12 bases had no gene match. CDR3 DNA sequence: TGTGCCAGCAGCCCGAGGTGGGGGGGACTGAAGTTCTTC. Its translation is CASSPRWGGLKFF. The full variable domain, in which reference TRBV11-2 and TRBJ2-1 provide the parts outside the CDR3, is EAGVAQSPRYKIIEKRQSVAFWCNPISGHATLYWYQQILGQGPKLLIQFQNNGVVDDSQLPKDRFSAERLKGVDSTLKIQPAKLEDSAVYLCASSPRWGGLKFFGPGTRLTVL.

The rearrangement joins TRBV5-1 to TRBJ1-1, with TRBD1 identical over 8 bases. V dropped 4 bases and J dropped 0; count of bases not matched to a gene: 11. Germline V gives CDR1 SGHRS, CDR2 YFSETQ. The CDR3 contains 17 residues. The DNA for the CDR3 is TGCGCCAGCAGCGTCGGGCGGACAGGGCCAATGAACACTGAAGCTTTCTTT. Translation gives CASSVGRTGPMNTEAFF.

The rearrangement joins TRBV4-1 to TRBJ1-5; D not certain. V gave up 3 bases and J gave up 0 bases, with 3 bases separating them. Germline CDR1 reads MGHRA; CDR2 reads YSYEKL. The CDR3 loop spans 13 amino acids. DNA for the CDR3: TGCGCCAGCAGCCACTATAGCAATCAGCCCCAGCATTTT. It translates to CASSHYSNQPQHF.

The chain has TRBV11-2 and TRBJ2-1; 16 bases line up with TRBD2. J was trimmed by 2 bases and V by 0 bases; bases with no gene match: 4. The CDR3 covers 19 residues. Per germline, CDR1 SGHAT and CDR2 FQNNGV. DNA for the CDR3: TGTGCCAGCAGCTTAGATGGGACTAGCGGGAGGGGGACCTACAATGAGCAGTTCTTC. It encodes CASSLDGTSGRGTYNEQFF.

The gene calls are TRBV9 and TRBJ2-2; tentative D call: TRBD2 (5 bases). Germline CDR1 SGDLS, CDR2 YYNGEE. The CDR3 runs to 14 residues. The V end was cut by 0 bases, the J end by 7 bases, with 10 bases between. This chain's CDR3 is CASSVVSEGGELFF. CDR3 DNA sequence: TGTGCCAGCAGCGTAGTCAGCGAGGGCGGGGAGCTGTTTTTT.

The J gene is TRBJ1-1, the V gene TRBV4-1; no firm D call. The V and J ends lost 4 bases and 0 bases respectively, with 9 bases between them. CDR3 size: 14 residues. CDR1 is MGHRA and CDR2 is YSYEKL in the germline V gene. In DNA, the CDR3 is TGCGCCAGCAGCCGCCAGGCTCTGAACACTGAAGCTTTCTTT. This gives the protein CASSRQALNTEAFF.

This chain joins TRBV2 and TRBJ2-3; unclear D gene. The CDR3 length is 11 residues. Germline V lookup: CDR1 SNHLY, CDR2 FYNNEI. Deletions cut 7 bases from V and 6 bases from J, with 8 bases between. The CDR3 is CASNFVDTQYF. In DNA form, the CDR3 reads TGTGCCAGCAACTTCGTGGATACGCAGTATTTT.

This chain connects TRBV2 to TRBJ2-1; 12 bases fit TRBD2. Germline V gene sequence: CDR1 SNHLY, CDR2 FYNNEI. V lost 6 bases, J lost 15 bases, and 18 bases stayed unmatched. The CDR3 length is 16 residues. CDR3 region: CASREAVGQGLAGWFF. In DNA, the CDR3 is TGTGCCAGCAGAGAGGCAGTGGGACAGGGACTAGCGGGTTGGTTCTTC.

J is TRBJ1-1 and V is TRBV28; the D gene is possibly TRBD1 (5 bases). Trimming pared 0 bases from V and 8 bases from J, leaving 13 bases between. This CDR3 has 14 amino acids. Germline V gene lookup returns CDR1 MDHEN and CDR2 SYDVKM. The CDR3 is CASSLWAGTKEAFF. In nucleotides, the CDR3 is TGTGCCAGCAGTTTATGGGCAGGGACTAAAGAAGCTTTCTTT.

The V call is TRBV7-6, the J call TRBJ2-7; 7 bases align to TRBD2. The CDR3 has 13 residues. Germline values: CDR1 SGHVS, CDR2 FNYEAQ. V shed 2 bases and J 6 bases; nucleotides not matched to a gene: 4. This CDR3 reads CASSLSGTTEQYF. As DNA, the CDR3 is TGTGCCAGCAGCTTATCCGGGACTACCGAGCAGTACTTC.

CDR3 DNA sequence: TGCGCCAGCAGTCAGACGGGGACAGACAATGAGCAGTTCTTC. Translating it yields CASSQTGTDNEQFF. The chain recombines TRBV23-1 with TRBJ2-1; 7 bases line up with TRBD1. TRBV23-1 is filed as an ORF, its function uncertain. The J segment lost 5 bases and the V segment lost 3 bases, leaving 4 bases of the junction unmatched. The CDR3 is 14 amino acids.

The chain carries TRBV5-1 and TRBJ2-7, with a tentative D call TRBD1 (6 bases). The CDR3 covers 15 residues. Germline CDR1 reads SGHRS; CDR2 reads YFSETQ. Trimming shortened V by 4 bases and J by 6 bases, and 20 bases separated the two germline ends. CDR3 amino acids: CASSLGMGATTEQYF. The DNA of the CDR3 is TGCGCCAGCAGCCTGGGGATGGGGGCAACCACCGAGCAGTACTTC.

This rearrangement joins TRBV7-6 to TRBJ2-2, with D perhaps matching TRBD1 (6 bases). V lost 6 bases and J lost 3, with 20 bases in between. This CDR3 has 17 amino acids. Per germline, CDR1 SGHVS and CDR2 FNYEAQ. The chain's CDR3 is CASSPQAGAGYTGELFF. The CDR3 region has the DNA TGTGCCAGCAGTCCTCAAGCAGGGGCTGGCTACACCGGGGAGCTGTTTTTT.

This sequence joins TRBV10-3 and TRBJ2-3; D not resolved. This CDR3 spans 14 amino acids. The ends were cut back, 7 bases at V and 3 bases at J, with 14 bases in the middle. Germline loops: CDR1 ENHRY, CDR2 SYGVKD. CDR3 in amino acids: CAIKGAFVTDTQYF. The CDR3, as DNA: TGTGCCATCAAAGGAGCGTTTGTTACAGATACGCAGTATTTT.